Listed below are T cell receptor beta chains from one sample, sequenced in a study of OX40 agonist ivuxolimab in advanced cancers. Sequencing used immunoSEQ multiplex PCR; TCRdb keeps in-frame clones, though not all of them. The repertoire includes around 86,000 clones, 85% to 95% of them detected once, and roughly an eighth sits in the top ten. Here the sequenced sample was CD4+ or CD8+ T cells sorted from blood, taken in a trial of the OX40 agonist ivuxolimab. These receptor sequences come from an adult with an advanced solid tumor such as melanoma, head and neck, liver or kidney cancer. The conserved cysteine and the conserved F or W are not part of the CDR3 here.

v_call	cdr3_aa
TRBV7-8	ASSLGGQGSNQPQH
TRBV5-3	ARSSRTGGYNQPQH
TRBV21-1	ASPRGRASNQPQH
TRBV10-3	AISVGSSSYEQY
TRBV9	ASSVTGADQPQH
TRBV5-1	ASSFVTGDNYEQY
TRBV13	ASSLGDTEAF
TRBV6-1	ASSDRGGGTDTQY
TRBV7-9	ASSLPGTGNGYT
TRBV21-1	ASRRQDQPQH
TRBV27	ASSRTSGGPDNEQF
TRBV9	ASSPRQGAEKLF
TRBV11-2	ASSPWVGVDLGGYT
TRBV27	ASRSRDRVTEKLF
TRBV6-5	ASSPSVGAVDGYT
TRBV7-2	ASSAGQAFQETQY
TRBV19	ASSASGTSGNEQF
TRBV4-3	ASSHPRDRGQTEAF
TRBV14	ASSQGWADEQF
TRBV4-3	ASSPTPLAREQY
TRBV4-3	ASSQDSRDYGYT
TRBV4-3	ASSQEVTDTIY
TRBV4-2	ASSQDPPREGLWELF
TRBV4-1	ASSQSPYNEQF
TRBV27	ASSFFLGSHLT
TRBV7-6	ASSSLLGEQY
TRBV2	ASSETASYEQY
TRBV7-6	ASSLRTGETEAF
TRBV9	ASSVNPPSAHTPYEQY
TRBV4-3	ASSQGSGTGNTGELF